This T cell receptor (beta chain) is from a study of T cell responses to AZD1222 COVID-19 vaccine. Notes on this clone: No antigen is known for it.

Whole-study findings and limits: Mostly white British, mostly female donors; authors suggested clonal diversity may be underestimated. Spike-specific TCR breadth and depth grew following two AZD1222 doses. Scientists sampled the repertoires only once the peak T cell response had passed.

Sequencing was performed with immunoSEQ multiplex PCR; in TCRdb, only in-frame clones are kept and a portion is missing. The sample lists 160,000 or so clones; 90% to 95% were seen once. Germline-derived CDR1 and CDR2 are SGDLS and YYNGEE. The CDR3 extends over 18 amino acids. V was clipped by 0 bases and J by 3 bases, with 19 bases between them. This chain joins TRBV9 and TRBJ2-1; tentative D call: TRBD2 (5 bases). Specimen: peripheral blood, collected on day 0 of AZD1222 vaccination. The sequence was obtained from an adult in good health. The CDR3: CASSVGLARQLLYNEQFF. CDR3 in DNA: TGTGCCAGCAGCGTAGGGCTAGCCAGGCAGCTACTCTACAATGAGCAGTTCTTC.